The T cell receptor beta chain described here comes from a study of shared clonotypes between healthy human individuals. The study's findings and limits: When compared with the clonotypes that were shared by all four sorted-subset donors, the non-shared clonotypes turned out to have lower generation probabilities.

TCRdb's copy holds only in-frame clones and misses some; the assay was immunoSEQ multiplex PCR. Here the sample spans around 2.5 million clones, more than 85% being singletons. This clone was observed once. Its antigen remains unknown. The J segment lost 4 bases and the V segment lost 4 bases, leaving 4 bases of the junction unmatched. The CDR3 contains 15 residues. Germline-derived CDR1 and CDR2 are LNHDA and SQIVND (reference sequence). Sequenced input: naive CD4+ T cells from PBMCs. Described subset: CD45RA+ positively selected. The J gene is TRBJ2-2, the V gene TRBV19; 9 nucleotides line up with TRBD1. The sequence was collected from a man aged 18 to 30 in good health. Some clones in this sample may be carry-over from other donors' samples. In nucleotides, the CDR3 is TGTGCCAGTAGTACACAGGGGGCCGGCACCGGGGAGCTGTTTTTT. Encoded protein: CASSTQGAGTGELFF.